This is a list of T cell receptor beta chains from one sample in a study of identical twins. Via MiXCR, TCRdb re-called the 5' RACE reads, giving one row per CDR3 protein. This table holds about 570,000 distinct CDR3 sequences, more than 9% found once. The same specimen was also included in a second study, on yellow fever vaccine responses in identical twins.

The sequencing input was PBMCs. All receptors come from a woman under 30 in good health. CDR3s include the opening cysteine and the closing phenylalanine or tryptophan. The order of the fields is V gene, clone size, D gene, J gene, CDR3 DNA, CDR3 protein. The D gene is left open where the match is weak. Clone size is stated in some rows and not others, as once, few, many or a class when expanded.

TRBV20-1	.	TRBD2	TRBJ2-3	TGCAGTGCTATCCTGGGCGGGGGGGCTTATTATCGCACAGATACGCAGTATTTT	CSAILGGGAYYRTDTQYF
TRBV6-5	.	TRBD2	TRBJ2-5	TGTGCCAGCAGTTCCCCAGTGGCTAGCGGGGAACAAGAGACCCAGTACTTC	CASSSPVASGEQETQYF
TRBV7-2	many	TRBD2	TRBJ2-3	TGTGCCAGCAGCTTAGCGGGGGGAGGGGCAGATACGCAGTATTTT	CASSLAGGGADTQYF
TRBV18	.	.	TRBJ2-5	TGTGCCAGCTCACAGGACGGTCTAGGGACCCAGTACTTC	CASSQDGLGTQYF
TRBV7-9	.	.	TRBJ2-5	TGTGCCAGCAGCCCACGACAGAATCGGGAGACCCAGTACTTC	CASSPRQNRETQYF
TRBV11-2	few	TRBD2	TRBJ2-6	TGTGCCAGCAGCATAAGGACTAGCGGGAGAGTTGGGGCCAACGTCCTGACTTTC	CASSIRTSGRVGANVLTF
TRBV11-1	few	.	TRBJ2-3	TGTGCCAGCAGCACCATGGTGGGCCACACAGATACGCAGTATTTT	CASSTMVGHTDTQYF
TRBV9	few	.	TRBJ2-1	TGTGCCAGCAGCGTAGACCCACATAGACCATACAATGAGCAGTTCTTC	CASSVDPHRPYNEQFF
TRBV7-2	few	TRBD1	TRBJ1-4	TGTGCCAGCAGCCCGGGGGACAGAAATAATGAAAAACTGTTTTTT	CASSPGDRNNEKLFF
TRBV2	.	.	TRBJ2-3	TGTGCCAGCAGTGAAAGGGTCACAGATACGCAGTATTTT	CASSERVTDTQYF
TRBV18	.	.	TRBJ1-1	TGTGCCAGCTCACCACCCAGCCTGAGGACTGAAGCTTTCTTT	CASSPPSLRTEAFF
TRBV7-3	many	TRBD2	TRBJ2-1	TGTGCCAGCAGCTTAAGACTAGCGGGGAACAATGAGCAGTTCTTC	CASSLRLAGNNEQFF
TRBV2	few	.	TRBJ2-7	TGTGCCAGCAGAGGGACATCAGTGGCCGAGCAGTACTTC	CASRGTSVAEQYF
TRBV20-1	.	TRBD2	TRBJ2-3	TGCAGTGCTAGTGGAGCGGGAGGGCCGAGGGGAGATACGCAGTATTTT	CSASGAGGPRGDTQYF
TRBV20-1	.	TRBD2	TRBJ2-1	TGCAGTGCTAGAGCCGAAGGCGCGGGAGTTCGGAATGAGCAGTTCTTC	CSARAEGAGVRNEQFF
TRBV19	few	TRBD1	TRBJ2-1	TGTGCCAGTAGTAAGACAGGGACCTACAATGAGCAGTTCTTC	CASSKTGTYNEQFF
TRBV7-2	many	TRBD1	TRBJ2-1	TGTGCCAGCAGCAACAGGGACAGGGCGATCAATGAGCAGTTCTTC	CASSNRDRAINEQFF
TRBV20-1	.	.	TRBJ2-5	TGCAGTGCTGACGGCCGGCGGCAAGAGACCCAGTACTTC	CSADGRRQETQYF
TRBV24-1	few	.	TRBJ2-2	TGTGCCACCAGCCGAACATCGGACACCGGGGAGCTGTTTTTT	CATSRTSDTGELFF
TRBV28	.	.	TRBJ1-1	TGTGCCAGCCGCCCCCTAGGGAGCTGGGACACTGAAGCTTTCTTT	CASRPLGSWDTEAFF
TRBV11-2	many	.	TRBJ2-1	TGTGCCAGCAGCCCAACCTCGGCGGCTGAGCAGTTCTTC	CASSPTSAAEQFF
TRBV5-4	.	.	TRBJ2-2	TGTGCCAGCAGCTTGGAGGCGGCGGGGACCGGGGAGCTGTTTTTT	CASSLEAAGTGELFF
TRBV20-1	few	.	TRBJ2-5	TGCAGTGCGGTCGATACGGGAGAGACCCAGTACTTC	CSAVDTGETQYF
TRBV20-1	few	TRBD2	TRBJ2-2	TGCAGTGCTAGAGATGAGCGAGCGGGAGGGGGCACCGGGGAGCTGTTTTTT	CSARDERAGGGTGELFF
TRBV20-1	many	.	TRBJ2-7	TGCAGTGCTGGCACCTGGACAGACCTACCCTCCTACGAGCAGTACTTC	CSAGTWTDLPSYEQYF
TRBV6-2/TRBV6-3	many	TRBD1	TRBJ2-2	TGTGCCAGCAGTCTTGGACAGGGGACCACCGGGGAGCTGTTTTTT	CASSLGQGTTGELFF
TRBV4-2	.	.	TRBJ1-5	TGTGCCAGCAGCCAAGAACTCAATCAGCCCCAGCATTTT	CASSQELNQPQHF
TRBV5-1	.	.	TRBJ2-1	TGCGCCAGCGCCCCAGGGCGGAGTTCCTACAATGAGCACTTCTTC	CASAPGRSSYNEHFF
TRBV3-1	few	TRBD2	TRBJ2-7	TGTGCCAGCAGCCAAGCCATGACCGGGACTAGCGGGAGAAAGCAGTACTTC	CASSQAMTGTSGRKQYF
TRBV5-1	.	TRBD2	TRBJ2-1	TGCGCCAGCAGCCCGGGACTAACCCCCAGGCATGATGAAGAGCAGTTCTTC	CASSPGLTPRHDEEQFF
TRBV27	many	.	TRBJ2-5	TGTGCCAGCAGTTTGTACAGGTGGGGTGAGACCCAGTACTTC	CASSLYRWGETQYF
TRBV5-1	.	.	TRBJ1-6	TGCGCCAGCAGCCAGGATAATTCACCCCTCCACTTT	CASSQDNSPLHF
TRBV29-1	few	.	TRBJ2-1	TGCAGCCTACAGGTGGGGAATGAGCAGTTCTTC	CSLQVGNEQFF
TRBV3-1	.	.	TRBJ1-2	TGTGCCAGCAGCCAAGTAGGGAGTACTAGCTATGGCTACACCTTC	CASSQVGSTSYGYTF
TRBV20-1	many	.	TRBJ1-1	TGCAGTGCTAGACTCATGTCAACTGACACTGAAGCTTTCTTT	CSARLMSTDTEAFF
TRBV11-2	.	TRBD2	TRBJ2-7	TGTGCCAGCAGCTTAGTTCCACTAGCGTCCGGTGAGCAGTACTTC	CASSLVPLASGEQYF
TRBV20-1	.	.	TRBJ2-1	TGCAGTGCAGTCGGGGCAGTCTCCTACAATGAGCAGTTCTTC	CSAVGAVSYNEQFF
TRBV29-1	many	.	TRBJ2-6	TGCAGCGCATTTTTTCGGGCCAACGTCCTGACTTTC	CSAFFRANVLTF
TRBV6-2/TRBV6-3	.	TRBD1	TRBJ1-6	TGTGCCAGCAGTTACGCCGGGACAGGGGCATCACCCCTCCACTTT	CASSYAGTGASPLHF
TRBV4-1	.	TRBD2	TRBJ2-2	TGCGCCAGCAGCCAAGAAAGCGGGGGCCCCGGGGAGCTGTTTTTT	CASSQESGGPGELFF
TRBV3-1	.	TRBD1	TRBJ1-5	TGTGCCAGCAGCCTTTCGGGGACAGGGGATCAGCCCCAGCATTTT	CASSLSGTGDQPQHF
TRBV12-3/TRBV12-4	.	TRBD2	TRBJ2-7	TGTGCCAGCAGTGCGCTAGCGGAGAACGAGCAGTACTTC	CASSALAENEQYF
TRBV27	.	TRBD1	TRBJ2-7	TGTGCCAGCAGTCCCCCGGACAGGTGGCACGAGCAGTACTTC	CASSPPDRWHEQYF
TRBV12-3/TRBV12-4	few	.	TRBJ2-1	TGTGCCAGCAGTTCCGGTCTACCTAGCTCCTACAATGAGCAGTTCTTC	CASSSGLPSSYNEQFF
TRBV11-2	.	.	TRBJ2-3	TGTGCCAGCAGCGATACAGAGGGAAGCACAGATACGCAGTATTTT	CASSDTEGSTDTQYF
TRBV2	many	.	TRBJ2-3	TGTGCCAGCAGTGAAACCAACTACCGCACAGATACGCAGTATTTT	CASSETNYRTDTQYF
TRBV5-1	many	.	TRBJ1-1	TGCGCCAGCCGCGAGGGTACCTGGAACACTGAAGCTTTCTTT	CASREGTWNTEAFF
TRBV6-2/TRBV6-3	.	.	TRBJ1-1	TGTGCCAGCAGTCAGTCAGGAGTCCACACTGAAGCTTTCTTT	CASSQSGVHTEAFF
TRBV7-9	few	.	TRBJ2-3	TGTGCCAGCAGACCCAGGGGTGGCACGCAGTATTTT	CASRPRGGTQYF
TRBV20-1	few	.	TRBJ2-1	TGCAGTGCCAAGATAGTGGGCCCCTACAATGAGCAGTTCTTC	CSAKIVGPYNEQFF
TRBV7-8	few	TRBD2	TRBJ2-7	TGTGCCAGCAGCACCCAAGCGGGAACGGACGAGCAGTACTTC	CASSTQAGTDEQYF
TRBV20-1	.	TRBD1	TRBJ1-1	TGCAGTGCTAGAGATCCCAGGGGGGACACTGAAGCTTTCTTT	CSARDPRGDTEAFF
TRBV29-1	few	.	TRBJ2-2	TGCAGCGTAGGGACGGAGAACACCGGGGAGCTGTTTTTT	CSVGTENTGELFF
TRBV5-1	.	.	TRBJ2-1	TGCGCCAGCAGCTTGGCCGGAGCTAGCGTATACAATGAGCAGTTCTTC	CASSLAGASVYNEQFF
TRBV5-1	many	TRBD1	TRBJ2-7	TGCGCCAGCAGCTTACAGGGGTTAAACTACGAGCAGTACTTC	CASSLQGLNYEQYF
TRBV12-3/TRBV12-4	many	.	TRBJ1-2	TGTGCCAGCACCTGGAGGGCGCGGGGCTACACCTTC	CASTWRARGYTF
TRBV6-6	.	.	TRBJ1-1	TGTGCCAGCAGTACGGGGACTGCCGGAGCTTTCTTT	CASSTGTAGAFF